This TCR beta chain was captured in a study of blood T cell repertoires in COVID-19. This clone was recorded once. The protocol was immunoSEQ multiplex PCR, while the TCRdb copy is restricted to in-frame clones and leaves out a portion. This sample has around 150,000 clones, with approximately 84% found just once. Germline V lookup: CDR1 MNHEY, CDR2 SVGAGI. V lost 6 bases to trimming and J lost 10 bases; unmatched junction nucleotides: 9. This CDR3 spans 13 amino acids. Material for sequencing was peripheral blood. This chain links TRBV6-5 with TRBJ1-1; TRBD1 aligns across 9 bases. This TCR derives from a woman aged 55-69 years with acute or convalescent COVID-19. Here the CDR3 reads CASRLGQGFGAFF. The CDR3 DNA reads TGTGCCAGCAGGTTGGGACAGGGATTCGGAGCTTTCTTT.